One TCR beta chain is described in this entry. The antigen remains undetermined. It was with 60 Vbeta and 13 Jbeta primers that the PCR ran. Using immunoSEQ multiplex PCR, the repertoire was profiled, and TCRdb retains in-frame clones only, with some absent. The sample carries 150,000 to 200,000 clones, 75% to 85% recorded once. V gave up 7 bases and J gave up 5 bases; unmatched junction bases: 14. The germline CDR1 and CDR2 sequences are LNHDA and SQIVND (reference sequence). The CDR3 has 16 residues. The data were obtained in a study of cytomegalovirus exposure and HLA in healthy donors. Study results and caveats: Per a later analysis, HLA-associated TCR beta chains showed more clonal expansion than other, equally common TCR beta chains.

Material for sequencing was PBMCs. The chain employs TRBV19 and TRBJ2-3; 8 nucleotides align to TRBD2. The sequence was collected from a woman in her twenties or thirties in good health and CMV-seronegative. The CDR3 DNA is TGTGCCAGTACCCTTTCGCGGGGGGCCAGAGGAGATACGCAGTATTTT. This sequence encodes CASTLSRGARGDTQYF.